Below, 25 T cell receptor beta chains from the same sample are listed, as sequenced in a study of blood T cell repertoires in COVID-19. Data came from immunoSEQ multiplex PCR; TCRdb stores just in-frame clones and leaves some out. This table has 210,000 or so clones, about 89% appearing once. The sample taken for sequencing was peripheral blood. These receptors all come from a man aged 35-49 years with acute or convalescent COVID-19.

The CDR3 spells CASSPGFSPLTELFF. CDR3 coding DNA: TGCGCCAGCAGCCCCGGGTTCTCCCCCTTAACGGAGCTGTTTTTT. This sequence joins TRBV5-1 and TRBJ2-2, with D unclear. The V end lost 4 bases, the J end lost 10 bases, and 20 bases lay between the germline ends. The germline V gene has CDR1 SGHRS and CDR2 YFSETQ. The CDR3 extends over 15 amino acids. The full variable domain, in which reference TRBV5-1 and TRBJ2-2 provide the parts outside the CDR3, is KAGVTQTPRYLIKTRGQQVTLSCSPISGHRSVSWYQQTPGQGLQFLFEYFSETQRNKGNFPGRFSGRQFSNSRSEMNVSTLELGDSALYLCASSPGFSPLTELFFGEGSRLTVL.

This clone was counted a single time. The chain links TRBV2 to TRBJ1-1; possible D gene TRBD1, 5 bases. The germline V gene has CDR1 SNHLY and CDR2 FYNNEI. Trimming shortened V by 7 bases and J by 4 bases, and 13 bases separated the two germline ends. This CDR3 spans 13 amino acids. The CDR3 sequence: CASNGARSTEAFF. CDR3 coding DNA: TGTGCCAGCAATGGGGCAAGGAGCACTGAAGCTTTCTTT.

The rearrangement uses TRBV6-5 and TRBJ2-2; the D is unclear. The CDR3 contains 14 residues. Between the trimmed V and J ends, which lost 4 bases and 2 bases, there was a span of 8 bases. Germline CDR1 and CDR2: MNHEY and SVGAGI. CDR3 amino acids: CASSSEHNTGELFF. The CDR3 DNA sequence: TGTGCCAGCAGTTCCGAACACAACACCGGGGAGCTGTTTTTT.

This clone has just a few counts. The rearrangement uses TRBV6-2 or TRBV6-3 and TRBJ2-2; unclear D gene. The germline gives CDR1 MNHEY, CDR2 SVGEGT. Trimming pared 4 bases from V and 1 base from J, leaving 7 bases between. CDR3 length: 14 amino acids. CDR3 region: CASSSDMNTGELFF. The CDR3 DNA reads as TGTGCCAGCAGTTCCGACATGAACACCGGGGAGCTGTTTTTT.

The V gene is TRBV10-1, the J gene TRBJ2-3; 7 bases agree with TRBD2. CDR1 and CDR2 (germline): WNHNN, SYGVQD (reference sequence). The CDR3 spans 13 residues. With 4 bases clipped from V and 8 bases from J, the junction kept 6 bases outside the gene matches. CDR3 region: CASSGGAGPTQYF. CDR3 bases: TGCGCCAGCAGTGGGGGAGCGGGGCCTACGCAGTATTTT.

J is TRBJ1-5 and V is TRBV7-9, with TRBD1 matching over 7 bases. CDR1 and CDR2 from the germline V gene are SEHNR and FQNEAQ (reference sequence). The CDR3 consists of 15 residues. The V and J ends lost 5 bases and 2 bases, in that order; junction bases with no gene match: 6. The CDR3 DNA sequence: TGTGCCAGCAGCCTTTTCGGGACAGGCAATCAGCCCCAGCATTTT. Residues: CASSLFGTGNQPQHF. Full variable domain (missing parts from reference TRBV7-9 and TRBJ1-5): DTGVSQNPRHKITKRGQNVTFRCDPISEHNRLYWYRQTLGQGPEFLTYFQNEAQLEKSRLLSDRFSAERPKGSFSTLEIQRTEQGDSAMYLCASSLFGTGNQPQHFGDGTRLSIL.

This sequence joins TRBV27 and TRBJ2-7, with TRBD2 matching 10 bases. The CDR3 is 16 amino acids. V lost 3 bases, J lost 3 bases, and 8 bases stayed unmatched. CDR1 is MNHEY, CDR2 SMNVEV, per germline (reference sequence). The CDR3 sequence is CASSFIASSGGYEQYF. DNA for the CDR3: TGTGCCAGCAGTTTTATCGCGTCTAGCGGGGGCTACGAGCAGTACTTC.

The chain uses TRBV5-1 and TRBJ1-2; D gene unclear. V was shortened by 9 bases and J by 2 bases, with 17 bases between the two germline ends. This CDR3 region has 14 residues. CDR1 SGHRS and CDR2 YFSETQ come from the germline V gene. Written as DNA, the CDR3 is TGCGCCACCCGATTAGGAGATACAAACTATGGCTACACCTTC. Translated, it gives CATRLGDTNYGYTF.

V and J are TRBV4-2 and TRBJ2-5; 10 bases agree with TRBD1. With 4 bases clipped from V and 2 bases from J, the junction kept 16 bases outside the gene matches. This CDR3 contains 19 residues. CDR1 LGHNA and CDR2 YNFKEQ come from the germline V gene. The CDR3 loop reads CASSLPKNPGQGPQETQYF. For the CDR3, the DNA is TGTGCCAGCAGCCTGCCGAAAAACCCGGGACAGGGGCCACAAGAGACCCAGTACTTC.

The chain has TRBV19 and TRBJ1-1, with D perhaps matching TRBD1 (6 bases). In germline, CDR1 is LNHDA, CDR2 SQIVND (reference sequence). Trimming cost V 3 bases and J 1 base, with 12 bases left between them. The CDR3 runs to 15 residues. Here the CDR3 reads CASSINRAPNTEAFF. CDR3 nucleotides: TGTGCCAGTAGTATTAACAGGGCCCCGAACACTGAAGCTTTCTTT.

This rearrangement joins TRBV2 to TRBJ1-2, with D unclear. The CDR3 has 13 amino acids. Trimming took 3 bases from V and 3 from J, leaving 8 bases between them. Germline loops: CDR1 SNHLY, CDR2 FYNNEI. Here the CDR3 DNA reads TGTGCCAGCAGTGAGTCTGTTTACTATGGCTACACCTTC. This translates into CASSESVYYGYTF.

J is TRBJ1-2 and V is TRBV6-6; TRBD1 aligns across 9 bases. Germline V gives CDR1 MNHNY, CDR2 SVGAGI (reference sequence). V gave up 11 bases and J gave up 8 bases; unmatched junction bases: 12. This CDR3 spans 13 amino acids. The CDR3 DNA reads TGTGCCGGCGGGACCGGGACAGGGACCGGCTACACCTTC. Its translation: CAGGTGTGTGYTF.

This chain uses TRBV28 with TRBJ1-2; no firm D call. V was pared by 1 base and J by 8 bases, with 14 bases between. This CDR3 is 14 amino acids long. Germline V gene sequence: CDR1 MDHEN, CDR2 SYDVKM. The CDR3 DNA is TGTGCCAGCAGTTTATTAAGGTCTCCGAGGGGCTACACCTTC. Translation gives CASSLLRSPRGYTF.

V and J are TRBV6-6 and TRBJ1-1; the match to TRBD1 covers 9 bases. Trimming at V came to 5 bases and at J to 10 bases, leaving 2 bases not matched to a gene. Germline loops: CDR1 MNHNY, CDR2 SVGAGI (reference sequence). CDR3 length: 11 amino acids. The CDR3 DNA follows: TGTGCCAGCAGTCGGACAGGGGTAGCTTTCTTT. It specifies CASSRTGVAFF.

V and J are TRBV19 and TRBJ1-1; possibly TRBD1 for D (6 bases). CDR1 and CDR2 (germline): LNHDA, SQIVND (reference sequence). V lost 6 bases and J lost 1, with 9 bases in between. This CDR3 comprises 13 residues. CDR3 loop: CASRLGGNTEAFF. The CDR3 bases are TGTGCCAGTAGACTAGGGGGGAACACTGAAGCTTTCTTT.

The gene calls are TRBV18 and TRBJ1-5, with 7 bases matching TRBD1. There are 15 residues in the CDR3. V lost 3 bases to trimming and J lost 5 bases; unmatched junction nucleotides: 7. CDR1 is KGHSH, CDR2 LQKENI, per germline. CDR3 in amino acids: CASSPVGGGDQPQHF. For the CDR3, the DNA is TGTGCCAGCTCACCGGTCGGAGGGGGCGATCAGCCCCAGCATTTT.

The V gene is TRBV12-3 or TRBV12-4, the J gene TRBJ1-1; a possible D gene is TRBD1 (6 bases). Trimming took off 2 bases at V and 7 bases at J, with 11 bases between the two ends. CDR3 size: 13 residues. CDR3 region: CASSLQTGLEAFF. The CDR3 DNA follows: TGTGCCAGCAGTTTACAGACAGGCCTTGAAGCTTTCTTT.

The rearrangement uses TRBV7-3 and TRBJ2-5; possibly TRBD2 for D (6 bases). The V gene lost 0 bases and the J gene lost 5 bases, with 10 bases spanning the gap. Germline CDR1 and CDR2: SGHTA and FQGTGA. The length of the CDR3 is 14 residues. As DNA, the CDR3 is TGTGCCAGCAGCTTAACGACTAGTACGGAGACCCAGTACTTC. It codes for CASSLTTSTETQYF.

Here the CDR3 DNA reads TGTGCCATCAGCTCCCCGCGGGGGGGCATAACCGGGGAGCTGTTTTTT. Translating it yields CAISSPRGGITGELFF. The chain joins TRBV10-3 to TRBJ2-2; 9 bases agree with TRBD2. The CDR3 has 16 amino acids. Germline CDR1 and CDR2: ENHRY and SYGVKD. J was trimmed by 5 bases and V by 6 bases; bases with no gene match: 10.

The genes are TRBV6-2 or TRBV6-3 and TRBJ2-7; D is possibly TRBD2 (7 bases). Trimming stripped 4 bases from V and 3 bases from J, with 19 bases between. Germline lookup yields CDR1 MNHEY and CDR2 SVGEGT. The CDR3 spans 16 residues. For the CDR3, the DNA is TGTGCCAGCAGTTTTCTCCCCGGGGAGGGGGGCTACGAGCAGTACTTC. Protein product: CASSFLPGEGGYEQYF.

This rearrangement joins TRBV19 to TRBJ1-6; 9 bases map to TRBD1. The V gene's germline CDR1 is LNHDA and CDR2 SQIVND (reference sequence). Trimming cost V 8 bases and J 0 bases; bases outside gene matches: 2. This CDR3 has 15 residues. CDR3 in DNA: TGTGCCAGTCGGACAGGGGACTCCTATAATTCACCCCTCCACTTT. It yields the protein CASRTGDSYNSPLHF.

This clone was seen a single time. This sequence joins TRBV29-1 and TRBJ2-1; 14 bases line up with TRBD2. With 7 bases clipped from V and 4 bases from J, the junction kept 6 bases outside the gene matches. Germline values: CDR1 SQVTM, CDR2 ANQGSEA. The CDR3 consists of 15 residues. CDR3 protein: CSARGLAGGYNEQFF. The CDR3 bases are TGCAGCGCCCGCGGACTAGCGGGGGGATACAATGAGCAGTTCTTC.

The chain couples TRBV6-2 or TRBV6-3 to TRBJ2-5; 10 positions agree with TRBD2. The germline V gene encodes CDR1 MNHEY and CDR2 SVGEGT. The ends lost 0 bases at V and 1 base at J; junction bases unmatched: 5. The CDR3 sequence is 17 residues long. CDR3: CASSYSGERGGQETQYF. CDR3 bases: TGTGCCAGCAGTTACTCTGGCGAGCGGGGGGGCCAAGAGACCCAGTACTTC.

This clone was picked up a small number of times. This sequence joins TRBV21-1 and TRBJ1-1. TRBV21-1 is reported as a pseudogene. CDR3 size: 13 residues. The DNA for the CDR3 is TGTGCCAGCAGCAAAAGGAGGAACACTGAAGCTTTCTTT. Translated: CASSKRRNTEAFF.

V usage is TRBV9 and J usage is TRBJ2-3, with 8 positions matching TRBD2. The junction had 7 bases not matched to a gene; V was cut back by 0 bases and J by 4 bases. This CDR3 region has 16 residues. Germline-derived CDR1 and CDR2 are SGDLS and YYNGEE. The CDR3 reads CASSVGGLAGADTQYF. The CDR3 DNA follows: TGTGCCAGCAGCGTAGGAGGACTAGCTGGGGCAGATACGCAGTATTTT.